This T cell receptor (beta chain) was observed in a study of naive and memory T cell subsets. Study observations and caveats: Naive and memory repertoire findings lacked a ground truth for validation.

Comment on this clonotype: As yet, its antigen is unknown.

Cells stained for CD3, CD4, CD8, CD45RA and CD27 were sorted into four subsets. An equimolar mix of two oligonucleotides served as the beta constant-region primer for TRBC1 and TRBC2. The ligated cDNA underwent four PCR rounds using SP2 and nested alpha and beta constant-region primers. TCRdb passed the UMI-ligation and nested PCR reads through MiXCR, listing each CDR3 protein once. Of more than 100,000 distinct CDR3 sequences in the sample, just over 35% were seen once. V trimming: 6 bases; J trimming: 1 base; junction bases outside the gene matches: 5. The CDR3 is made up of 14 amino acids. Germline V lookup: CDR1 SGHRS, CDR2 YFSETQ.

Sequenced: central memory CD4+ T cells from blood. This clonotype was sampled from a human donor in good health. V usage is TRBV5-1 and J usage is TRBJ2-7; 9 bases map to TRBD1. In DNA, the CDR3 is TGCGCCAGCAACCAACAGGGGGCTTCCTACGAGCAGTACTTC. Its protein product is CASNQQGASYEQYF.